The 19 T cell receptor beta chains presented below share a single source sample, sequenced in a study of regulatory T cells in long-lasting Graves disease. As to time point: persistent/refractory GD, antithyroid drugs over 5 years with positive TRAb. PBMC-derived RNA was used for the TCR library. CDR3 regions were amplified by Arm-PCR using iRepertoire HTBI primers to build TCR beta libraries. TCRdb ran MiXCR on the multiplex PCR reads and lists one entry per CDR3 protein. The sample has fewer than 400,000 distinct CDR3 sequences; around 19% are singletons. The sequences come from peripheral blood mononuclear cells (PBMCs), collected when the disease was refractory, from a patient treated with antithyroid drugs. Receptors originate from a female donor with Graves disease.

This clonotype has only a few counts. This chain joins TRBV18 and TRBJ2-7, with 10 positions matching TRBD1. Germline V gene lookup returns CDR1 KGHSH and CDR2 LQKENI. The CDR3 covers 16 residues. With 8 bases clipped from V and 3 bases from J, the junction kept 13 bases outside the gene matches. CDR3 DNA sequence: TGTGCCAGCGCAAGATCGACAGGGGGCGAGAACTACGAGCAGTACTTC. This codes for CASARSTGGENYEQYF.

V and J are TRBV11-3 and TRBJ2-1; 9 bases line up with TRBD2. Germline V lookup: CDR1 SGHNT, CDR2 YENEEA. This CDR3 spans 16 amino acids. After removal of 5 bases from V and 1 base from J, the junction contained 6 bases not matched to a gene. CDR3 region: CASSHESGRSYNEQFF. CDR3 bases: TGTGCCAGCAGCCACGAGAGCGGGAGGTCCTACAATGAGCAGTTCTTC.

V gene TRBV4-2 combines with J gene TRBJ1-6, with D unresolved. The germline gives CDR1 LGHNA, CDR2 YNFKEQ. This CDR3 is built from 16 residues. The ends were cut back, 7 bases at V and 0 bases at J, with 13 bases in the middle. The CDR3 bases are TGTGCCAGCACCGTGGGAGAGAGCTCCTATAATTCACCCCTCCACTTT. Encoded protein: CASTVGESSYNSPLHF.

The chain joins TRBV20-1 to TRBJ2-5, with TRBD2 matching 11 bases. There are 16 residues in the CDR3. V lost 5 bases and J lost 0; bases outside the gene matches: 8. Germline V gives CDR1 DFQATT, CDR2 SNEGSKA (reference sequence). In DNA, the CDR3 is TGCAGTGCTCCCCCGGGACTAGCGGAGTACCAAGAGACCCAGTACTTC. The encoded protein is CSAPPGLAEYQETQYF.

The chain has TRBV11-3 and TRBJ1-2, with 7 nucleotides matching TRBD1. This CDR3 is built from 15 residues. The ends lost 5 bases at V and 0 bases at J; junction bases unmatched: 6. In germline, CDR1 is SGHNT, CDR2 YENEEA. The CDR3: CASSLRGGSNYGYTF. CDR3 DNA sequence: TGTGCCAGCAGCCTTAGAGGGGGCTCTAACTATGGCTACACCTTC.

This clonotype turned up a few times. The chain combines TRBV5-1 with TRBJ2-7; 7 positions agree with TRBD2. The CDR3 covers 12 residues. V gave up 4 bases and J gave up 8 bases; unmatched junction bases: 6. Germline values: CDR1 SGHRS, CDR2 YFSETQ. The CDR3 DNA sequence: TGCGCCAGCAGCGAGCCGGGGGGAAAGCAGTACTTC. As protein: CASSEPGGKQYF. Drawing the rest from reference TRBV5-1 and TRBJ2-7, the complete variable domain is KAGVTQTPRYLIKTRGQQVTLSCSPISGHRSVSWYQQTPGQGLQFLFEYFSETQRNKGNFPGRFSGRQFSNSRSEMNVSTLELGDSALYLCASSEPGGKQYFGPGTRLTVT.

Of note for this clonotype: One base separates it from a far larger clone, so it is likely a read error. Without the conserved terminal phenylalanine or tryptophan, this CDR3 likely stems from a read error. Because the CDR3's place on the DNA is in doubt, the DNA is left out and the CDR3 is given as listed by TCRdb. The chain couples TRBV10-3 to TRBJ1-2. Germline CDR1 and CDR2: ENHRY and SYGVKD. A total of 13 residues make up the CDR3, ends included. This chain's CDR3 is CASSLRTDTEGTS.

There are many counts of this clonotype. The rearrangement uses TRBV5-1 and TRBJ2-7, with unresolved D. The CDR3 length is 14 residues. Looked up from germline, CDR1 is SGHRS and CDR2 is YFSETQ. Trimming took 6 bases from V and 7 from J, leaving 20 bases between them. CDR3 DNA sequence: TGCGCCAGCAAGGGCCCGGACCCCTCACGGGAGCAGTACTTC. This translates into CASKGPDPSREQYF.

This clonotype has a count of ten or more. The genes are TRBV7-2 and TRBJ1-5; D is ambiguous. Germline values: CDR1 SGHTA, CDR2 FQGNSA. V dropped 3 bases and J dropped 0 bases, with 9 bases sitting between them. This CDR3 is 15 amino acids long. The DNA for the CDR3 is TGTGCCAGCAGCTTTGACCCTTATAGCAATCAGCCCCAGCATTTT. Protein: CASSFDPYSNQPQHF. The full variable domain, rest sourced from reference TRBV7-2 and TRBJ1-5, is GAGVSQSPSNKVTEKGKDVELRCDPISGHTALYWYRQSLGQGLEFLIYFQGNSAPDKSGLPSDRFSAERTGGSVSTLTIQRTQQEDSAVYLCASSFDPYSNQPQHFGDGTRLSIL.

This clonotype was counted at least ten times. The chain employs TRBV3-1 and TRBJ2-4; D is unclear. The V end lost 1 base, the J end lost 3 bases, and 4 bases lay between the germline ends. Germline-derived CDR1 and CDR2 are LGHDT and YNNKEL (reference sequence). The CDR3 has 13 amino acids. CDR3 coding DNA: TGTGCCAGCAGCCAAGCTGGCAAAAACATTCAGTACTTC. This sequence encodes CASSQAGKNIQYF. Combining the CDR3 with reference TRBV3-1 and TRBJ2-4 gives the whole variable domain DTAVSQTPKYLVTQMGNDKSIKCEQNLGHDTMYWYKQDSKKFLKIMFSYNNKELIINETVPNRFSPKSPDKAHLNLHINSLELGDSAVYFCASSQAGKNIQYFGAGTRLSVL.

This clonotype was counted a single time. The chain employs TRBV2 and TRBJ2-1, with 8 positions matching TRBD2. V dropped 7 bases and J dropped 0; count of bases not matched to a gene: 8. The CDR3 is made up of 16 amino acids. Germline V lookup: CDR1 SNHLY, CDR2 FYNNEI. As DNA, the CDR3 is TGTGCCAGCAACAAAGTAGCGGGGAGCTCCTACAATGAGCAGTTCTTC. This gives the protein CASNKVAGSSYNEQFF.

At least ten counts were recorded for this clonotype. V usage is TRBV10-3 and J usage is TRBJ1-2; 8 bases match TRBD1. The germline V gene encodes CDR1 ENHRY and CDR2 SYGVKD. The CDR3 runs 13 residues. V lost 7 bases to trimming and J lost 7 bases; unmatched junction nucleotides: 8. CDR3 sequence (DNA): TGTGCCATCACCCTGACAGGGGATAGTGGCTACACCTTC. It codes for CAITLTGDSGYTF.

The CDR3 nucleotides read TGTGCCAGCAGTCTCACTAGCGGGACCTCCACAGATACGCAGTATTTT. Its protein is CASSLTSGTSTDTQYF. The chain couples TRBV28 to TRBJ2-3; 10 bases line up with TRBD2. Per the germline V gene, CDR1 is MDHEN and CDR2 is SYDVKM. The V and J ends lost 5 bases and 2 bases, in that order; junction bases with no gene match: 7. This CDR3 region has 16 residues.

This clonotype was seen ten or more times. The CDR3, as DNA: TGTGCCAGCAGCTTAGTAGACGGGACAGGGGGCTTCCGCGAGCAGTACTTC. It translates to CASSLVDGTGGFREQYF. The chain carries TRBV11-2 and TRBJ2-7; 12 bases agree with TRBD1. Per the germline V gene, CDR1 is SGHAT and CDR2 is FQNNGV. V trimming: 1 base; J trimming: 6 bases; junction bases outside the gene matches: 10. CDR3 length: 17 amino acids.

This clonotype was recorded at least ten times. This chain joins TRBV28 and TRBJ1-5, with TRBD1 matching 7 bases. This CDR3 comprises 15 residues. V trimming: 5 bases; J trimming: 3 bases; junction bases outside the gene matches: 7. Germline V gene lookup returns CDR1 MDHEN and CDR2 SYDVKM. CDR3: CASSRTGGLNQPQHF. The CDR3 DNA follows: TGTGCCAGCAGTCGGACAGGAGGCCTCAATCAGCCCCAGCATTTT.

This clonotype was observed at least ten times. This rearrangement joins TRBV12-3 or TRBV12-4 to TRBJ1-2; 8 bases are shared with TRBD1. After removal of 3 bases from V and 3 bases from J, the junction contained 3 bases not matched to a gene. This CDR3 spans 14 amino acids. CDR3 coding DNA: TGTGCCAGCAGTTTTACAGGGGGGGACTATGGCTACACCTTC. Protein: CASSFTGGDYGYTF.

On this clonotype itself: A read error may produce the germline difference seen at one junction end. This rearrangement joins TRBV12-3 or TRBV12-4 to TRBJ2-2, with 10 positions matching TRBD2. The CDR3 runs to 15 residues. The DNA of the CDR3 is TGTGCCAGCAGTGGTCCTAAGCGGGGGGGCGGGGAGCTGGTTTTT. It codes for CASSGPKRGGGELVF.

The chain couples TRBV5-1 to TRBJ2-5; 7 nucleotides agree with TRBD1. In germline, CDR1 is SGHRS, CDR2 YFSETQ. The CDR3 length is 15 residues. The V and J ends lost 2 bases and 5 bases, in that order; junction bases with no gene match: 9. As DNA, the CDR3 is TGCGCCAGCAGCTTAGTCAGGGGGATAGCGGAGACCCAGTACTTC. It translates to CASSLVRGIAETQYF.

This clonotype was detected ten times or more. V gene TRBV29-1 combines with J gene TRBJ1-6, with TRBD1 identical over 9 bases. In germline, CDR1 is SQVTM, CDR2 ANQGSEA. V trimming: 7 bases; J trimming: 8 bases; junction bases outside the gene matches: 6. This CDR3 spans 13 amino acids. CDR3 nucleotides: TGCAGCGCCAGGGACAGGGTAGATTCACCCCTCCACTTT. The encoded protein is CSARDRVDSPLHF.